The present TCR beta chain was sequenced within a study of cytomegalovirus exposure and HLA in healthy donors. The CDR3 length is 19 residues. In germline, CDR1 is MNHEY, CDR2 SMNVEV (reference sequence). J gave up 0 bases and V 2 bases, and 9 bases lay outside the gene matches. Donors were drawn from the approximately 130-subject validation cohort, separate from the roughly 670-subject first cohort. The protocol was immunoSEQ multiplex PCR, while the TCRdb copy is restricted to in-frame clones and leaves out a portion. The sample has over 150,000 clones, around 81% seen once. Overall study findings and caveats: The finding came from a later analysis; first-cohort TCR clusters tended to co-occur in the roughly 120 validation repertoires. The study listed 150 to 200 cytomegalovirus-associated TCR beta chains.

Regarding this clone: Its matching antigen is unknown.

The J gene is TRBJ2-2, the V gene TRBV27; 10 nucleotides agree with TRBD2. The TCR was taken from a woman aged 18-35 years in good health and CMV-seropositive. Sample: PBMCs. In nucleotides, the CDR3 is TGTGCCAGCAGTTTAGATCGTAGCGGGGGGTCCGCGAACACCGGGGAGCTGTTTTTT. Translation gives CASSLDRSGGSANTGELFF.